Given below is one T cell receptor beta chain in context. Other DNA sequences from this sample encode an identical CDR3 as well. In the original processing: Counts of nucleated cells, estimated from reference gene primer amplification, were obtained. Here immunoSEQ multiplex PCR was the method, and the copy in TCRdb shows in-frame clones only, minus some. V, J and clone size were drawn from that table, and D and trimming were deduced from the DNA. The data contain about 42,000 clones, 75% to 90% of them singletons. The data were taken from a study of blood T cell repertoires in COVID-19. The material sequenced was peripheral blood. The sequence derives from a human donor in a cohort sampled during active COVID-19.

The CDR3 sequence is CASSQVSGTEAFF. The CDR3 DNA sequence: TGTGCCAGCAGCCAAGTCAGCGGCACTGAAGCTTTCTTT. The chain couples TRBV3-1 (or the pseudogene TRBV3-2) to TRBJ1-1; D is unresolved. V lost 1 base, J lost 4 bases, and 7 bases lay in between. Germline V lookup: CDR1 LGHDT, CDR2 YNNKEL (reference sequence). The CDR3 totals 13 residues.